This T cell receptor beta chain derives from a study of T cells in localized non-small cell lung cancer. Regarding the study as a whole: Paired adjacent lung recovered a median approximately 57 of the top 100 tumor clones.

CDR1 and CDR2 (germline): MGHDK, SYGVNS. V was pared by 2 bases and J by 8 bases, with 15 bases between. The CDR3 runs to 15 residues. This table comes from immunoSEQ multiplex PCR, and its TCRdb copy is limited to in-frame clones, with some not included. The repertoire holds about 40,000 clones, with 90% to 95% as singletons. A word on this clone: The antigen remains undetermined.

This chain uses TRBV25-1 with TRBJ1-4; the D gene is possibly TRBD1 (6 bases). This receptor was identified in a woman aged 40-69 years with stage II lung adenocarcinoma. The source was PBMCs, collected before any cancer treatment. CDR3 in amino acids: CASSEGRGGGEKLFF. CDR3 in DNA: TGTGCCAGCAGTGAAGGAAGGGGGGGAGGGGAAAAACTGTTTTTT.